A selection of T cell receptor beta chains follows, all from one sample in a study of control samples from healthy donors and cancer patients. Some clones are missing from TCRdb's copy, which holds only in-frame ones; the method was immunoSEQ multiplex PCR. The repertoire holds about 190,000 clones, 91% seen once, with 1.8% in the top ten. Sequenced sample: blood. Source of these receptors: a man between 25 and 39 years old in good health. Both conserved end residues are part of each CDR3. Fields, in order: J gene, D gene, clone size, V gene, CDR3 DNA, CDR3 protein. The D gene is left open where the match is weak. Not all rows give a size; the values are once, few, many and, for expanded clones, a class.

j_call: TRBJ2-3; d_call: TRBD2; clone_size: .; v_call: TRBV9; cdr3_nt: TGTGCCAGCAGCTATAGCGGGGGGGCGGAGGTCGATACGCAGTATTTT; cdr3_aa: CASSYSGGAEVDTQYF
j_call: TRBJ1-1; d_call: TRBD1; clone_size: once; v_call: TRBV29-1; cdr3_nt: TGCAGCGTTGAAGGGCCCAACCCCGACAGGGGGAAGAACACTGAAGCTTTCTTT; cdr3_aa: CSVEGPNPDRGKNTEAFF
j_call: TRBJ2-7; d_call: .; clone_size: .; v_call: TRBV19; cdr3_nt: TGTGCCAGTTTGGGGCAGGGGTACGAGCAGTACTTC; cdr3_aa: CASLGQGYEQYF
j_call: TRBJ1-5; d_call: .; clone_size: few; v_call: TRBV5-4; cdr3_nt: TGTGCCAGGACTTTTCGGGTTCAGCCCCAGCATTTT; cdr3_aa: CARTFRVQPQHF
j_call: TRBJ1-2; d_call: .; clone_size: .; v_call: TRBV19; cdr3_nt: TGTGCCAGTAGTACCCTCGGGCAGGTCAACTATGGCTACACCTTC; cdr3_aa: CASSTLGQVNYGYTF
j_call: TRBJ2-2; d_call: .; clone_size: .; v_call: TRBV2; cdr3_nt: TGTGCCAGCAGTAGGGGCTGGGCTGGATCCGGGGAGCTGTTTTTT; cdr3_aa: CASSRGWAGSGELFF
j_call: TRBJ2-1; d_call: TRBD2; clone_size: .; v_call: TRBV19; cdr3_nt: TGTGCCAGTAGTAGGCGCCCTAGCGGGGGGATCTCCTACAATGAGCAGTTCTTC; cdr3_aa: CASSRRPSGGISYNEQFF
j_call: TRBJ2-3; d_call: .; clone_size: .; v_call: TRBV6-1; cdr3_nt: TGTGCCAGCAGTGCACCTAACCCGACACTCGGCGGCACAGATACGCAGTATTTT; cdr3_aa: CASSAPNPTLGGTDTQYF
j_call: TRBJ2-3; d_call: .; clone_size: few; v_call: TRBV5-1; cdr3_nt: TGCGCCAGCAGCTTGATAGATACGCAGTATTTT; cdr3_aa: CASSLIDTQYF
j_call: TRBJ2-1; d_call: TRBD2; clone_size: .; v_call: TRBV29-1; cdr3_nt: TGCAGCGTTGACCGAGCGGGGGGGCTCAGTGAGCAGTTCTTC; cdr3_aa: CSVDRAGGLSEQFF
j_call: TRBJ1-2; d_call: .; clone_size: once; v_call: TRBV11-2; cdr3_nt: TGTGCCAGCACCTTAAACCCGGGATCGGGGGGCTACACCTTC; cdr3_aa: CASTLNPGSGGYTF
j_call: TRBJ1-2; d_call: TRBD1; clone_size: .; v_call: TRBV6-2/TRBV6-3; cdr3_nt: TGTGCCAGCAACCCCGGCGGACAGGGCTACTATGGCTACACCTTC; cdr3_aa: CASNPGGQGYYGYTF
j_call: TRBJ1-3; d_call: .; clone_size: .; v_call: TRBV11-2; cdr3_nt: TGTGCCAGCAGCTTTTCCAGGGACTTCTCTGGAAACACCATATATTTT; cdr3_aa: CASSFSRDFSGNTIYF
j_call: TRBJ2-2; d_call: .; clone_size: .; v_call: TRBV9; cdr3_nt: TGTGCCAGCAGCGCCTCGGGGACCGGGGAGCTGTTTTTT; cdr3_aa: CASSASGTGELFF
j_call: TRBJ2-7; d_call: TRBD1; clone_size: .; v_call: TRBV11-2; cdr3_nt: TGTGCCAGCAGCACGAGGGGGACCGGGACAGGGAGCATCTACGAGCAGTACTTC; cdr3_aa: CASSTRGTGTGSIYEQYF
j_call: TRBJ1-2; d_call: .; clone_size: few; v_call: TRBV6-5; cdr3_nt: TGTGCCAGCAGTTACCGACAGGCAACCTGGGATGGCTACACCTTC; cdr3_aa: CASSYRQATWDGYTF
j_call: TRBJ2-1; d_call: .; clone_size: .; v_call: TRBV7-9; cdr3_nt: TGTGCCAGCAGCTTACTCAGGGATGAGCAGTTCTTC; cdr3_aa: CASSLLRDEQFF
j_call: TRBJ1-2; d_call: TRBD1; clone_size: few; v_call: TRBV19; cdr3_nt: TGTGCCAGTAGTATAAGCCCGGGGACAGTTAACTATGGCTACACCTTC; cdr3_aa: CASSISPGTVNYGYTF
j_call: TRBJ2-3; d_call: TRBD1; clone_size: .; v_call: TRBV10-1; cdr3_nt: TGCGCCAGCAGGCCGGGACAGGGGGCGTCAGATACGCAGTATTTT; cdr3_aa: CASRPGQGASDTQYF
j_call: TRBJ2-3; d_call: TRBD2; clone_size: .; v_call: TRBV5-1; cdr3_nt: TGCGCCAGCAGCTTGGCTAGCGGGGGAACAGATACGCAGTATTTT; cdr3_aa: CASSLASGGTDTQYF
j_call: TRBJ2-3; d_call: .; clone_size: .; v_call: TRBV25-1; cdr3_nt: TGTGCCAGCAGTGTAGCGGCCGGCACAGATACGCAGTATTTT; cdr3_aa: CASSVAAGTDTQYF
j_call: TRBJ1-6; d_call: .; clone_size: .; v_call: TRBV6-5; cdr3_nt: TGTGCCAGCAGTATCGACAGAACGCATAATTCACCCCTCCACTTT; cdr3_aa: CASSIDRTHNSPLHF
j_call: TRBJ2-7; d_call: .; clone_size: .; v_call: TRBV10-3; cdr3_nt: TGTGCCATCGGATCGAGTTCCTACGAGCAGTACTTC; cdr3_aa: CAIGSSSYEQYF
j_call: TRBJ2-2; d_call: TRBD2; clone_size: .; v_call: TRBV10-3; cdr3_nt: TGTGCCATCAGTGAAGGGACTAGCGGGGGAACCGGGGAGCTGTTTTTT; cdr3_aa: CAISEGTSGGTGELFF
j_call: TRBJ2-7; d_call: .; clone_size: .; v_call: TRBV11-2; cdr3_nt: TGTGCCAGCAGCTTAGTACGTGGGGGCGACGAGCAGTACTTC; cdr3_aa: CASSLVRGGDEQYF
j_call: TRBJ1-3; d_call: .; clone_size: once; v_call: TRBV11-2; cdr3_nt: TGTGCCAGCAGCCATAGCCGTCAACAGGGTGGAAGTTCTGGAAACACCATATATTTT; cdr3_aa: CASSHSRQQGGSSGNTIYF
j_call: TRBJ1-4; d_call: .; clone_size: .; v_call: TRBV11-2; cdr3_nt: TGTGCCAGCAGCCCTAGGGGTCGAGAAAAACTGTTTTTT; cdr3_aa: CASSPRGREKLFF
j_call: TRBJ2-5; d_call: .; clone_size: .; v_call: TRBV5-5; cdr3_nt: TGTGCCAGCAGCGGAGGGACAGTGGAGACCCAGTACTTC; cdr3_aa: CASSGGTVETQYF
j_call: TRBJ1-1; d_call: TRBD1; clone_size: .; v_call: TRBV7-9; cdr3_nt: TGTGCCAGCAGCTTACATGGGACAGACGCTGAAGCTTTCTTT; cdr3_aa: CASSLHGTDAEAFF
j_call: TRBJ2-3; d_call: TRBD2; clone_size: .; v_call: TRBV24-1; cdr3_nt: TGTGCCACCGGGACTAGCGGGGGGGATACGCAGTATTTT; cdr3_aa: CATGTSGGDTQYF
j_call: TRBJ2-7; d_call: .; clone_size: .; v_call: TRBV21-1; cdr3_nt: TGTGCCAGCAGCCCCTCGCGGGACATATACTCCTACGAGCAGTACTTC; cdr3_aa: CASSPSRDIYSYEQYF
j_call: TRBJ1-5; d_call: TRBD1; clone_size: .; v_call: TRBV27; cdr3_nt: TGTGCCAGCAGTCCCTGGCAGGGGGGGAATCAGCCCCAGCATTTT; cdr3_aa: CASSPWQGGNQPQHF
j_call: TRBJ2-5; d_call: TRBD2; clone_size: .; v_call: TRBV14; cdr3_nt: TGTGCCAGCAGCCAAGTCTTGGGACTAGCGGGGAGACAGGAGACCCAGTACTTC; cdr3_aa: CASSQVLGLAGRQETQYF
j_call: TRBJ1-6; d_call: .; clone_size: .; v_call: TRBV5-1; cdr3_nt: TGCGCCAGCAGCTTGGGGCTGGCCCAGAGGAATTCACCCCTCCACTTT; cdr3_aa: CASSLGLAQRNSPLHF
j_call: TRBJ2-2; d_call: .; clone_size: .; v_call: TRBV6-2/TRBV6-3; cdr3_nt: TGTGCCAGCAGTTACGGTGCCGGGGAGCTGTTTTTT; cdr3_aa: CASSYGAGELFF
j_call: TRBJ2-1; d_call: .; clone_size: .; v_call: TRBV7-9; cdr3_nt: TGTGCCAGCAGCCCGACATCGACAGGATACAATGAGCAGTTCTTC; cdr3_aa: CASSPTSTGYNEQFF
j_call: TRBJ1-1; d_call: .; clone_size: .; v_call: TRBV2; cdr3_nt: TGTGCCAGCAGTGAATCTCACAACACTGAAGCTTTCTTT; cdr3_aa: CASSESHNTEAFF
j_call: TRBJ2-1; d_call: TRBD2; clone_size: .; v_call: TRBV12-3/TRBV12-4; cdr3_nt: TGTGCCAGCAGTAAGCGGGGGGGCAATGAGCAGTTCTTC; cdr3_aa: CASSKRGGNEQFF
j_call: TRBJ2-1; d_call: .; clone_size: .; v_call: TRBV5-1; cdr3_nt: TGCGCCAGCAGCCCCTTACCCCGGCAGGATAAGCAGTTCTTC; cdr3_aa: CASSPLPRQDKQFF
j_call: TRBJ1-2; d_call: .; clone_size: .; v_call: TRBV6-5; cdr3_nt: TGTGCCAGCAGCCCAAGGGGGGTTGAGGGCTACACCTTC; cdr3_aa: CASSPRGVEGYTF
j_call: TRBJ1-5; d_call: TRBD1; clone_size: .; v_call: TRBV19; cdr3_nt: TGTGCCAGTAGTAACCGGGACAGGGGTGACAATCAGCCCCAGCATTTT; cdr3_aa: CASSNRDRGDNQPQHF
j_call: TRBJ2-5; d_call: TRBD2; clone_size: .; v_call: TRBV5-1; cdr3_nt: TGCGCCAGCAGCCCGGCGGGGGGGCTACAAGAGACCCAGTACTTC; cdr3_aa: CASSPAGGLQETQYF
j_call: TRBJ1-2; d_call: .; clone_size: .; v_call: TRBV10-2; cdr3_nt: TGCGCCAGCAGTGAGTCTGGTATAGGGCGCGGTAACTATGGCTACACCTTC; cdr3_aa: CASSESGIGRGNYGYTF
j_call: TRBJ2-1; d_call: TRBD2; clone_size: .; v_call: TRBV7-2; cdr3_nt: TGTGCCAGCAGCTTAGGTCTAGCGGGGGGATACAATGAGCAGTTCTTC; cdr3_aa: CASSLGLAGGYNEQFF
j_call: TRBJ1-4; d_call: .; clone_size: .; v_call: TRBV2; cdr3_nt: TGTGCCAGCATCCCGGGCCAGACCTTTGCAACTAATGAAAAACTGTTTTTT; cdr3_aa: CASIPGQTFATNEKLFF
j_call: TRBJ1-5; d_call: TRBD1; clone_size: once; v_call: TRBV7-2; cdr3_nt: TGTGCCAGCAGCACCAGACAGGGGGTGGATCAGCCCCAGCATTTT; cdr3_aa: CASSTRQGVDQPQHF